The following is a T cell receptor (beta chain) sequence with its context. What it recognizes is unknown. The data belong to a study of beta chain features in type 1 diabetes. Germline V gene lookup returns CDR1 LNHNV and CDR2 YYDKDF (reference sequence). The V end lost 0 bases, the J end lost 0 bases, and 6 bases lay between the germline ends. This CDR3 is 15 amino acids long. Sequencing targeted expressed TCRB transcripts, as all isolated RNA had been reverse transcribed. Sequencing was performed with immunoSEQ multiplex PCR; in TCRdb, only in-frame clones are kept and a portion is missing. The sample has hundreds of thousands of clones; roughly an eighth are singletons. Study-level results: Researchers cautioned that cDNA sequencing could over-represent cells with high TCR expression. A definitive answer on HLA type influencing TCRB rearrangement was not reached here. Patients with Type 1 diabetes showed moderately but significantly shorter TCRB CDR3s in all four CD4+ subsets.

V gene TRBV15 combines with J gene TRBJ2-1; tentative D call: TRBD2 (6 bases). Sequencing input: naive CD4+ T cells from blood. The TCR originated in a man aged 25 to 40 with type 1 diabetes. The CDR3 loop reads CATSRDSGSYNEQFF. The CDR3 nucleotides are TGTGCCACCAGCAGAGATAGCGGCTCCTACAATGAGCAGTTCTTC.